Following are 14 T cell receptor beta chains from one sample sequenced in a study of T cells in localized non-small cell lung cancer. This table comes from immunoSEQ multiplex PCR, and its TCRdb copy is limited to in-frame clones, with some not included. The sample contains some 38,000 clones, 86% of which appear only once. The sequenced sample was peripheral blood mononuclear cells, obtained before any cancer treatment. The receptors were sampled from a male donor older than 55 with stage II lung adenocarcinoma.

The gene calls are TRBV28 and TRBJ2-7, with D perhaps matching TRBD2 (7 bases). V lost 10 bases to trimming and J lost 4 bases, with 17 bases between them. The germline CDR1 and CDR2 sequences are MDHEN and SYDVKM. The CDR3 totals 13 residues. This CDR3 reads CATEEGGQYEQYF. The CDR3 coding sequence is TGTGCCACCGAGGAGGGGGGGCAATACGAGCAGTACTTC.

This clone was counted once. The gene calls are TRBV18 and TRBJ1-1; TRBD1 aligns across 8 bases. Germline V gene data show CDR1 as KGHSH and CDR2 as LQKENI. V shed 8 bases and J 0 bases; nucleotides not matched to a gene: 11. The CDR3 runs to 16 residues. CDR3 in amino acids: CASAGQGLLLNTEAFF. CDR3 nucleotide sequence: TGTGCCAGCGCTGGACAGGGCCTCTTACTGAACACTGAAGCTTTCTTT.

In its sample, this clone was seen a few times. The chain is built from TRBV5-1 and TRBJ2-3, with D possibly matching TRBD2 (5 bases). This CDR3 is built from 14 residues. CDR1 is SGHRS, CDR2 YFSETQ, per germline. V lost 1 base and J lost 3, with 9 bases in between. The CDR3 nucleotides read TGCGCCAGCAGCTTGACCGGGGTGACAGATACGCAGTATTTT. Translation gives CASSLTGVTDTQYF. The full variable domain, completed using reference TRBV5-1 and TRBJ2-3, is KAGVTQTPRYLIKTRGQQVTLSCSPISGHRSVSWYQQTPGQGLQFLFEYFSETQRNKGNFPGRFSGRQFSNSRSEMNVSTLELGDSALYLCASSLTGVTDTQYFGPGTRLTVL.

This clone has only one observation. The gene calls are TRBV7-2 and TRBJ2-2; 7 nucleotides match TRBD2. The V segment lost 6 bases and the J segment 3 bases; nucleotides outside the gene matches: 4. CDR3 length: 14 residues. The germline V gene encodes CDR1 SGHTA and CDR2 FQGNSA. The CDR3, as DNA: TGTGCCAGCAGAACGGGAGGAGACACCGGGGAGCTGTTTTTT. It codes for CASRTGGDTGELFF.

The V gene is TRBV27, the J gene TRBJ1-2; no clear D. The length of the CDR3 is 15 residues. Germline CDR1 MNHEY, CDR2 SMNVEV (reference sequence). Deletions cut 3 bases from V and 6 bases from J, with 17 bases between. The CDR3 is CASSFIPSRADGYTF. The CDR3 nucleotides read TGTGCCAGCAGTTTCATCCCCTCTCGGGCTGATGGCTACACCTTC.

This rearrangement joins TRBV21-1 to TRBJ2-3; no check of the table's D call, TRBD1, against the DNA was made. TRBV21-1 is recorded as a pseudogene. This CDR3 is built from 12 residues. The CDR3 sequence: CAGSQNSDTQYF. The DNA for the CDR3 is TGTGCCGGCAGCCAGAATTCCGATACGCAGTATTTT.

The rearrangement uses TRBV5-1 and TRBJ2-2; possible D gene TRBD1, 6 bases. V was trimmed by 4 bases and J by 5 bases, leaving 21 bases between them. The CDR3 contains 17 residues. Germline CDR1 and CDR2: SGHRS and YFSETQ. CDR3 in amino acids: CASSMGARAGGTGELFF. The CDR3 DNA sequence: TGCGCCAGCAGCATGGGGGCGCGGGCAGGCGGGACCGGGGAGCTGTTTTTT.

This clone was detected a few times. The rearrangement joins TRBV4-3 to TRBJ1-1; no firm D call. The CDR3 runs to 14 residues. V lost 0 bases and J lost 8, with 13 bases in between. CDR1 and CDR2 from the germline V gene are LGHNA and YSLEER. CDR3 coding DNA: TGCGCCAGCAGCCAAGATCACCGCCGGACGGAAGCTTTCTTT. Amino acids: CASSQDHRRTEAFF.

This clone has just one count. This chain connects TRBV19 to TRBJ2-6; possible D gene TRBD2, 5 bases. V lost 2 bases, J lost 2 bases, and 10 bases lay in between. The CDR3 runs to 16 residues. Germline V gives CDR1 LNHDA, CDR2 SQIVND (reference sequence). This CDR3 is CASSITARAGANVLTF. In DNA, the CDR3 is TGTGCCAGTAGTATAACAGCGAGGGCTGGGGCCAACGTCCTGACTTTC.

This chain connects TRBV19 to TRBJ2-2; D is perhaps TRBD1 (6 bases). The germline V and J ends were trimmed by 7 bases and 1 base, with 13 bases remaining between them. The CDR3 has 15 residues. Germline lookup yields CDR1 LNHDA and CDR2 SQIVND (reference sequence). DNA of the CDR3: TGTGCCAGTATTGAACAGGGTTGGAACACCGGGGAGCTGTTTTTT. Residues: CASIEQGWNTGELFF.

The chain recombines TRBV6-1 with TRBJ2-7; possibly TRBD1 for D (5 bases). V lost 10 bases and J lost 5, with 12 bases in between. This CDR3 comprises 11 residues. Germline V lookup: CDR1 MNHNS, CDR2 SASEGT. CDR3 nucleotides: TGTGCCACCTTCAGGGTCCACGAGCAGTACTTC. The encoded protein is CATFRVHEQYF.

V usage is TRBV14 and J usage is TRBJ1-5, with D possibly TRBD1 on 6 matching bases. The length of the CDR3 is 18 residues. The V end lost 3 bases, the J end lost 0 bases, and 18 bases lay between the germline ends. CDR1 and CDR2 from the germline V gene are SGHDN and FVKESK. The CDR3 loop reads CASSHPHRDTYSNQPQHF. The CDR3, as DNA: TGTGCCAGCAGCCATCCCCACCGGGACACGTATAGCAATCAGCCCCAGCATTTT.

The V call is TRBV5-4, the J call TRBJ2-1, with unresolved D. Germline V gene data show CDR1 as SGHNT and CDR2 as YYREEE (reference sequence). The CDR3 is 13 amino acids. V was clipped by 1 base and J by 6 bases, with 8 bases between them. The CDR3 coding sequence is TGTGCCAGCAGCTTGAAGGGTACCAATGAGCAGTTCTTC. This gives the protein CASSLKGTNEQFF. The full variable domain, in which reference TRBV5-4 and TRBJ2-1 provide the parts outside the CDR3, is ETGVTQSPTHLIKTRGQQVTLRCSSQSGHNTVSWYQQALGQGPQFIFQYYREEENGRGNFPPRFSGLQFPNYSSELNVNALELDDSALYLCASSLKGTNEQFFGPGTRLTVL.

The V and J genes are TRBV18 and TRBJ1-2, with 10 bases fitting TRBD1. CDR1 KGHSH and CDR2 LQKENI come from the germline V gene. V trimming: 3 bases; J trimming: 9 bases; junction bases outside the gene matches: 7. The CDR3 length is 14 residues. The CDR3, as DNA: TGTGCCAGCTCACCCGGGACAGGGGAAAGAAGCTACACCTTC. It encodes CASSPGTGERSYTF.